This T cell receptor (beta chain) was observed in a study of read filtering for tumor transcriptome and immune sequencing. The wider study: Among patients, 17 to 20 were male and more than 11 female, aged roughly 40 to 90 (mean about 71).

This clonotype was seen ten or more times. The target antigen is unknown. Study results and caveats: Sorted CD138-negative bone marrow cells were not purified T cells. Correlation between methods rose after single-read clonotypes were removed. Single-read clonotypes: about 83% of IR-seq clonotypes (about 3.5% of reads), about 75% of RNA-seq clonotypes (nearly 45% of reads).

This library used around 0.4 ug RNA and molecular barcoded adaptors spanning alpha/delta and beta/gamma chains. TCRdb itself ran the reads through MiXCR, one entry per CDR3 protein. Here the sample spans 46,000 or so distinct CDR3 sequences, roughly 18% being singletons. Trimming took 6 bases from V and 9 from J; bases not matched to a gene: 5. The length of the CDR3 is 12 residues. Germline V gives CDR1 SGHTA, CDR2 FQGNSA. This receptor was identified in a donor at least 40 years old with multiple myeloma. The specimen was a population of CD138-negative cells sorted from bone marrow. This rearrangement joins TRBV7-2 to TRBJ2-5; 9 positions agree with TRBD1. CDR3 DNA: TGTGCCAGCAGTCGACAGGGGGTGTCCCAGTACTTC. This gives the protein CASSRQGVSQYF. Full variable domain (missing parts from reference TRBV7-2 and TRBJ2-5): GAGVSQSPSNKVTEKGKDVELRCDPISGHTALYWYRQSLGQGLEFLIYFQGNSAPDKSGLPSDRFSAERTGGSVSTLTIQRTQQEDSAVYLCASSRQGVSQYFGPGTRLLVL.